The sequence of this T cell receptor (beta chain) was determined in a study of spatial heterogeneity in lung cancer. Study-level information: The average count in raw reads for each unique TCR and UMI combination exceeded eight appearances. Study-wide results and limits: Blood contained ubiquitous expanded tumor TCRs more at resection than at follow-up.

This clonotype was recorded at least ten times. Its specificity is not known. V was clipped by 0 bases and J by 6 bases, with 8 bases between them. CDR1 and CDR2 from the germline V gene are SGHRS and YFSETQ. The CDR3 is made up of 13 amino acids. Specified time point: sample taken at primary tumor resection. The input material, whole RNA from tumor, nontumor lung or frozen PBMC, was sequenced unsorted. MiXCR, run by TCRdb on the 5' RACE reads, gives a single entry per CDR3 protein. Among 23,000 or so distinct CDR3 sequences listed, approximately 4.8% were seen once. The chain is built from TRBV5-1 and TRBJ2-3, with a possible D match to TRBD2 (5 bases). The receptor was isolated from a male donor with early-stage non-small cell lung cancer. Sequencing used PBMCs, obtained at surgery. CDR3 bases: TGCGCCAGCAGCTTGGTCGGGGTTGATACGCAGTATTTT. It codes for CASSLVGVDTQYF.